This T cell receptor beta chain was sequenced in a study of shared clonotypes between healthy human individuals. Measured with immunoSEQ multiplex PCR; TCRdb has only the in-frame clones, and not every one. The sample includes around 600,000 clones, roughly 97% of them seen just once. Germline V gene data show CDR1 as SEHNR and CDR2 as FQNEAQ (reference sequence). V lost 4 bases, J lost 2 bases, and 5 bases stayed unmatched. The CDR3 sequence is 16 residues long. Each of the donors was a healthy adult who was HIV-negative and had not had a recent acute infection or vaccination. Sequencing used naive CD4+ T cells sorted from blood. Indicated subset: CD45RA+ positively selected. This clonotype was sampled from a woman in her twenties or thirties in good health. The chain combines TRBV7-9 with TRBJ2-5, with 12 positions matching TRBD2. The CDR3: CASSSGLAGFQETQYF. The CDR3 DNA reads TGTGCCAGCAGCTCGGGACTAGCGGGTTTTCAAGAGACCCAGTACTTC. The variable domain in full, completed from reference TRBV7-9 and TRBJ2-5, reads DTGVSQNPRHKITKRGQNVTFRCDPISEHNRLYWYRQTLGQGPEFLTYFQNEAQLEKSRLLSDRFSAERPKGSFSTLEIQRTEQGDSAMYLCASSSGLAGFQETQYFGPGTRLLVL.